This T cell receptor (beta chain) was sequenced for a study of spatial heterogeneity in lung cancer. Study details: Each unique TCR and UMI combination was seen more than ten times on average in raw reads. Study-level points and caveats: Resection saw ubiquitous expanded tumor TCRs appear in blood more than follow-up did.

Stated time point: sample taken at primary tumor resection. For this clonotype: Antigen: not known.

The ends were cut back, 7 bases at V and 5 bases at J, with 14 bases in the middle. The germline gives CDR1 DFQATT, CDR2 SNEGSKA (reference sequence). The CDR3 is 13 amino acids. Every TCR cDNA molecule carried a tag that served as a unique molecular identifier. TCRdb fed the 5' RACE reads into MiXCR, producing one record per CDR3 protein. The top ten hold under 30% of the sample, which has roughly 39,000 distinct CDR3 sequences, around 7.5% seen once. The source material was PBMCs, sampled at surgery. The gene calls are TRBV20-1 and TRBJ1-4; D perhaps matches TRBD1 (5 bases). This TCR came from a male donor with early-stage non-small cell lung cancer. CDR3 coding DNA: TGCAGTGTCTTTGGGACGGTCAATGAAAAACTGTTTTTT. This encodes CSVFGTVNEKLFF.